This T cell receptor (beta chain) was identified in a study of cytotoxic CD8 clonotypes in ibrutinib-treated CLL. The CDR3 sequence is 16 residues long. After removal of 3 bases from V and 4 bases from J, the junction contained 11 bases not matched to a gene. CDR1 SGDLS and CDR2 YYNGEE come from the germline V gene. Study-wide findings and caveats: Clonality rose at ibrutinib response and fell back toward baseline at progression.

Produced via immunoSEQ multiplex PCR; TCRdb's table is partial and in-frame only. The sample lists 35,000 to 50,000 clones, approximately 70% occurring once. As for this clone: Its antigen remains unidentified.

The sample in question was PBMCs, obtained at disease progression, from a patient treated with ibrutinib. The receptor comes from a human donor with chronic lymphocytic leukemia. The chain joins TRBV9 to TRBJ1-2; 8 nucleotides line up with TRBD1. This chain's CDR3 is CASSAPGQGFSYGYTF. CDR3 bases: TGTGCCAGCAGCGCCCCCGGACAGGGTTTTAGCTATGGCTACACCTTC.